One sample yielded the 7 T cell receptor beta chains listed below, sequenced in a study of T cell responses to AZD1222 COVID-19 vaccine. Only in-frame clones appear in the TCRdb table, and some are missing; sequencing was by immunoSEQ multiplex PCR. The table includes under 110,000 clones, over 75% detected once. The starting material was peripheral blood, obtained 28 days after the second AZD1222 dose. These receptors came from an adult who received the AZD1222 COVID-19 vaccine.

The genes are TRBV5-1 and TRBJ1-3; D is ambiguous. Trimming took 0 bases from V and 4 from J, leaving 8 bases between them. The germline CDR1 and CDR2 sequences are SGHRS and YFSETQ. This CDR3 spans 14 amino acids. CDR3 in DNA: TGCGCCAGCAGCTTGGCTAACTTAGGAAACACCATATATTTT. This encodes CASSLANLGNTIYF. The whole variable domain, filled in from reference TRBV5-1 and TRBJ1-3, reads KAGVTQTPRYLIKTRGQQVTLSCSPISGHRSVSWYQQTPGQGLQFLFEYFSETQRNKGNFPGRFSGRQFSNSRSEMNVSTLELGDSALYLCASSLANLGNTIYFGEGSWLTVV.

The rearrangement links TRBV30 to TRBJ1-1; D is undetermined. The germline CDR1 and CDR2 sequences are GTSNPN and SVGIG (reference sequence). This CDR3 is 14 amino acids long. V was cut by 1 base and J by 2 bases, with 11 bases left in between. CDR3 protein: CAWSGGSGNTEAFF. In DNA, the CDR3 is TGTGCCTGGAGTGGCGGGAGCGGAAACACTGAAGCTTTCTTT.

V and J are TRBV28 and TRBJ2-3; 9 bases fit TRBD2. CDR1 and CDR2 (germline): MDHEN, SYDVKM. J lost 3 bases, V lost 3 bases, and 1 base had no gene match. The CDR3 is 14 amino acids. DNA for the CDR3: TGTGCCAGCAGTTTCACTAGCGGGACAGATACGCAGTATTTT. This codes for CASSFTSGTDTQYF.

The gene calls are TRBV27 and TRBJ2-1; weak D call: TRBD1 (6 bases). CDR1 and CDR2 from the germline V gene are MNHEY and SMNVEV (reference sequence). The CDR3 covers 13 residues. V was clipped by 3 bases and J by 12 bases, with 15 bases between them. CDR3: CASSLVGQSRQFF. Written as DNA, the CDR3 is TGTGCCAGCAGTTTGGTGGGACAATCCAGGCAGTTCTTC.

The chain joins TRBV3-1 (or the pseudogene TRBV3-2) to TRBJ2-3, with TRBD2 matching over 9 bases. Germline V gene lookup returns CDR1 LGHDT and CDR2 YNNKEL (reference sequence). The CDR3 runs to 18 residues. J gave up 2 bases and V 3 bases, and 12 bases lay outside the gene matches. The CDR3 sequence: CASSQYLAGVDLTDTQYF. The CDR3 DNA follows: TGTGCCAGCAGCCAGTATTTAGCGGGAGTAGACCTCACAGATACGCAGTATTTT.

The V call is TRBV11-2, the J call TRBJ2-3; TRBD2 matches at 7 bases. J gave up 0 bases and V 0 bases, and 6 bases lay outside the gene matches. Looked up from germline, CDR1 is SGHAT and CDR2 is FQNNGV. The CDR3 runs to 17 residues. The CDR3 spells CASSLDAGLLSTDTQYF. CDR3 DNA: TGTGCCAGCAGCTTAGACGCGGGACTACTTAGCACAGATACGCAGTATTTT.

V usage is TRBV6-5 and J usage is TRBJ1-2, with 7 positions matching TRBD1. Germline loops: CDR1 MNHEY, CDR2 SVGAGI. The ends lost 6 bases at V and 6 bases at J; junction bases unmatched: 7. This CDR3 is built from 13 residues. The CDR3 DNA follows: TGTGCCAGCAGACACTCAGGGGGTAATGGCTACACCTTC. Its translation is CASRHSGGNGYTF.